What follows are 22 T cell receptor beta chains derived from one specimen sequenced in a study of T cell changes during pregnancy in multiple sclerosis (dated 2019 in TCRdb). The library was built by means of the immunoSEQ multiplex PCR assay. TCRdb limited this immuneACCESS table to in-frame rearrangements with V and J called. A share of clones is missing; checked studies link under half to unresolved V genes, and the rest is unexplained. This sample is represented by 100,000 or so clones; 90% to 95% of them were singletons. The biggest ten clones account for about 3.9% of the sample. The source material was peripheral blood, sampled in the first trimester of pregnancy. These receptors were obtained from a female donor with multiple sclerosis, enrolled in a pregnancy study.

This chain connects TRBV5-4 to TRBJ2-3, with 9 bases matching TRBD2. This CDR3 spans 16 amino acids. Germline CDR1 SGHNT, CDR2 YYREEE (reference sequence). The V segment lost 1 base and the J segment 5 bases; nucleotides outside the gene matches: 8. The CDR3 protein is CASSLQRGAGGDTQYF. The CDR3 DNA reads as TGTGCCAGCAGCTTGCAGCGGGGGGCGGGCGGAGATACGCAGTATTTT.

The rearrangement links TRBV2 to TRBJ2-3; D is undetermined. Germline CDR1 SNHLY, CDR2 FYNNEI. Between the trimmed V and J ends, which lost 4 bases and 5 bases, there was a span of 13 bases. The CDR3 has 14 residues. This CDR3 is CASSGTVFRDTQYF. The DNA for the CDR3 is TGTGCCAGCAGTGGTACAGTTTTTAGAGATACGCAGTATTTT. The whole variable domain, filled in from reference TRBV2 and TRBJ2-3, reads EPEVTQTPSHQVTQMGQEVILRCVPISNHLYFYWYRQILGQKVEFLVSFYNNEISEKSEIFDDQFSVERPDGSNFTLKIRSTKLEDSAMYFCASSGTVFRDTQYFGPGTRLTVL.

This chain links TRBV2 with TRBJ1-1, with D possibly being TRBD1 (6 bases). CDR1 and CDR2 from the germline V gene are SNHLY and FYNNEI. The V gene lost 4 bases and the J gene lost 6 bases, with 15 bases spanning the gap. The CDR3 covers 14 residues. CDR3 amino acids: CASSVVQGGAEAFF. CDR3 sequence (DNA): TGTGCCAGCAGTGTCGTACAGGGAGGGGCTGAAGCTTTCTTT.

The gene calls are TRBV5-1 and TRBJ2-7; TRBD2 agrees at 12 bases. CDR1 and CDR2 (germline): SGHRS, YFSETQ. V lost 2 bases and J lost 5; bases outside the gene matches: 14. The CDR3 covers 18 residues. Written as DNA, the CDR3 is TGCGCCAGCAGCTTTGGACTCCGGCCCCTAGCGGGGGGGGACGAGCAGTACTTC. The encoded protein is CASSFGLRPLAGGDEQYF.

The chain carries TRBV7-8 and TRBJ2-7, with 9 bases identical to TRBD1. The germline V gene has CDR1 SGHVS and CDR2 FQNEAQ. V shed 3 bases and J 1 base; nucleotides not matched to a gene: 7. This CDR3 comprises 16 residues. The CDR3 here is CASSFGTGIPSYEQYF. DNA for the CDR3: TGTGCCAGCAGCTTCGGGACAGGGATCCCGTCCTACGAGCAGTACTTC. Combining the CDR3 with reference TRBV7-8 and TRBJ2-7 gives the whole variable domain GAGVSQSPRYKVAKRGQDVALRCDPISGHVSLFWYQQALGQGPEFLTYFQNEAQLDKSGLPSDRFFAERPEGSVSTLKIQRTQQEDSAVYLCASSFGTGIPSYEQYFGPGTRLTVT.

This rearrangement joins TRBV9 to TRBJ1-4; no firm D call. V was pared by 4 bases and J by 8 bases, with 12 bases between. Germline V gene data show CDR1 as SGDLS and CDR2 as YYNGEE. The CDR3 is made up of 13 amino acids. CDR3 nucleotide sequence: TGTGCCAGCAGCCCTCCGGGAGGGGAAAAACTGTTTTTT. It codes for CASSPPGGEKLFF.

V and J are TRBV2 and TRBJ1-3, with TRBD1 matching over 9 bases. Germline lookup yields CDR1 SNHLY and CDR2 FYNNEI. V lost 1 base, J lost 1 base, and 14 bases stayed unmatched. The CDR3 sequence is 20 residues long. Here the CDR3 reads CASSEVLGQGPRGSGNTIYF. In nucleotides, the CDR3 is TGTGCCAGCAGTGAAGTTCTGGGACAGGGTCCCAGGGGTTCTGGAAACACCATATATTTT.

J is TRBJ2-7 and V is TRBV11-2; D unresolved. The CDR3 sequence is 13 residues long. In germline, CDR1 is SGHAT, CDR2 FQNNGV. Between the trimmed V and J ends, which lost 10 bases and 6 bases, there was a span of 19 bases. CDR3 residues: CATLQVLPSEQYF. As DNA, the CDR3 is TGTGCCACCCTTCAGGTCCTGCCCTCCGAGCAGTACTTC. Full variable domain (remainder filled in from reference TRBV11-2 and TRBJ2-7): EAGVAQSPRYKIIEKRQSVAFWCNPISGHATLYWYQQILGQGPKLLIQFQNNGVVDDSQLPKDRFSAERLKGVDSTLKIQPAKLEDSAVYLCATLQVLPSEQYFGPGTRLTVT.

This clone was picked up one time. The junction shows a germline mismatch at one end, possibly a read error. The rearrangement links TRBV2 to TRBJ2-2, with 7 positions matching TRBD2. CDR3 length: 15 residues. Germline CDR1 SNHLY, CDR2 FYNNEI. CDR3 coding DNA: TGTGCCAGCAGTGTGGGGCGGGGGAACGCCGGGGAGCTGTTTTTT. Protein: CASSVGRGNAGELFF.

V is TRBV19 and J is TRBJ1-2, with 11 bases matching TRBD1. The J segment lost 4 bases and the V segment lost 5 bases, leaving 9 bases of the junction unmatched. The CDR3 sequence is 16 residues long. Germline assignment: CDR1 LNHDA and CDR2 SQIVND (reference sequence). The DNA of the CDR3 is TGTGCCAGTAGTCCCCCCTGGACAGGGGGCTTCTATGGCTACACCTTC. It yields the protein CASSPPWTGGFYGYTF.

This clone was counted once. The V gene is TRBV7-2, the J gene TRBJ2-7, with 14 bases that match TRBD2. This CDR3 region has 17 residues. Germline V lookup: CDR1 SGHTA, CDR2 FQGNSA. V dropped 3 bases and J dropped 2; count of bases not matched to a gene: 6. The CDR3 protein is CASSFRTSGGQAYEQYF. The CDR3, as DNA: TGTGCCAGCAGCTTCAGGACTAGCGGGGGGCAAGCCTACGAGCAGTACTTC.

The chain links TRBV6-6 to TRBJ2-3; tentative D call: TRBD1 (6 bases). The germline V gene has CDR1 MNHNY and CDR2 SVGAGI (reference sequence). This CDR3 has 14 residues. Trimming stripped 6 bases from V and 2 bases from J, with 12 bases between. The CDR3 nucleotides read TGTGCCAGCAGGAGGACAGATCCCACAGATACGCAGTATTTT. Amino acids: CASRRTDPTDTQYF.

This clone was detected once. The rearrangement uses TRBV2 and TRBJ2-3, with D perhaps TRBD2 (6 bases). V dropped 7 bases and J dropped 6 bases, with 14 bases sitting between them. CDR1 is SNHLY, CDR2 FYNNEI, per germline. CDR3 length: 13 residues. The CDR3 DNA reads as TGTGCCAGCATACTTAGCGGAAGCGATACGCAGTATTTT. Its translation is CASILSGSDTQYF.

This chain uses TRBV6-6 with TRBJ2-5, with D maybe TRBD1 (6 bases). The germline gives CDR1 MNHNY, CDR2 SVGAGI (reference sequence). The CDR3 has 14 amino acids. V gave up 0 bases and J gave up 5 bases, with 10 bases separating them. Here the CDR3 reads CASSYSQGMETQYF. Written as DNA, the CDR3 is TGTGCCAGCAGTTACTCGCAGGGGATGGAGACCCAGTACTTC.

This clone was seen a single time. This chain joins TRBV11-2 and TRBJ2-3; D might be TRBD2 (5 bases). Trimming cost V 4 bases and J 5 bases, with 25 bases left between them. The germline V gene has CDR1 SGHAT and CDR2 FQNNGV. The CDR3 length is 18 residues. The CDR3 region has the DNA TGTGCCAGCAGCTCCAGGCCGCCCAGCCGGGGATTCCGAGATACGCAGTATTTT. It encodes CASSSRPPSRGFRDTQYF.

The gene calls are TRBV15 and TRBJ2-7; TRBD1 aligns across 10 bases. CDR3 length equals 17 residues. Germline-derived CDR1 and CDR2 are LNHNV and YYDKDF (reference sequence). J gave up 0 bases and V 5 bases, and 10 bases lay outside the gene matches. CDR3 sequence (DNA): TGTGCCACCAGCTACCGGGACAGGGGCTCTAGCTCCTACGAGCAGTACTTC. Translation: CATSYRDRGSSSYEQYF.

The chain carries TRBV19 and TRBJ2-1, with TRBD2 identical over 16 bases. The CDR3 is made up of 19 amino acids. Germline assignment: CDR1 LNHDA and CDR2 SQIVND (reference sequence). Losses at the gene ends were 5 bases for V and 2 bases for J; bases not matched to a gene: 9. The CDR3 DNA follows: TGTGCCAGTAGTCCCGGGACTAGCGGGGGGGCTCGGCCCTACAATGAGCAGTTCTTC. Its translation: CASSPGTSGGARPYNEQFF.

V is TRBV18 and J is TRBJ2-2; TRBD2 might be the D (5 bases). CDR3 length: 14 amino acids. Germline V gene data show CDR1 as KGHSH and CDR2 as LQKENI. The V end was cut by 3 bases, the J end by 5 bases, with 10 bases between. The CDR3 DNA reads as TGTGCCAGCTCACCCACTACTAGGACCGGGGAGCTGTTTTTT. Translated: CASSPTTRTGELFF.

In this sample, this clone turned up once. CDR3 in amino acids: CASLRLGGLDTEAFF. CDR3 DNA sequence: TGTGCCAGCTTAAGGTTGGGAGGGTTGGACACTGAAGCTTTCTTT. This chain connects TRBV7-6 to TRBJ1-1; unclear D gene. This CDR3 spans 15 amino acids. Per germline, CDR1 SGHVS and CDR2 FNYEAQ. Trimming took off 8 bases at V and 3 bases at J, with 19 bases between the two ends. The full variable domain, rest sourced from reference TRBV7-6 and TRBJ1-1, is GAGVSQSPRYKVTKRGQDVALRCDPISGHVSLYWYRQALGQGPEFLTYFNYEAQQDKSGLPNDRFSAERPEGSISTLTIQRTEQRDSAMYRCASLRLGGLDTEAFFGQGTRLTVV.

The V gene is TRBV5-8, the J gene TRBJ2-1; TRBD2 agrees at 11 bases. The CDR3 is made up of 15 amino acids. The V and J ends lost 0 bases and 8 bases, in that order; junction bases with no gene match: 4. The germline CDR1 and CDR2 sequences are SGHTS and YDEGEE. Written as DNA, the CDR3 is TGTGCCAGCAGCTTGGTTAGCGGGGGGGCCTATGAGCAGTTCTTC. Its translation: CASSLVSGGAYEQFF.

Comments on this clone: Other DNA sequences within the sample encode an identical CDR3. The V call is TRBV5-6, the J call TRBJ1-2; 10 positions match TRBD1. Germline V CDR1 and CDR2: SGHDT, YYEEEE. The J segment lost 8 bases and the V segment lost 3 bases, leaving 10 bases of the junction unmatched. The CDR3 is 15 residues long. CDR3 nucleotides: TGTGCCAGCAGCTATAAGGGACAGGGGAAGCGGGGCTACACCTTC. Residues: CASSYKGQGKRGYTF.

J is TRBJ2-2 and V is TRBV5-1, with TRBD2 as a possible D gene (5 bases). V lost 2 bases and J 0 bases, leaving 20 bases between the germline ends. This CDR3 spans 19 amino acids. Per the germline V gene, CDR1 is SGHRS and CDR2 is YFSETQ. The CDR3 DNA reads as TGCGCCAGCAGCTTTTCCCCTCCCGGACTTTCCGCGAACACCGGGGAGCTGTTTTTT. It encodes CASSFSPPGLSANTGELFF. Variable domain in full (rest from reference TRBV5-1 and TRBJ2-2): KAGVTQTPRYLIKTRGQQVTLSCSPISGHRSVSWYQQTPGQGLQFLFEYFSETQRNKGNFPGRFSGRQFSNSRSEMNVSTLELGDSALYLCASSFSPPGLSANTGELFFGEGSRLTVL.